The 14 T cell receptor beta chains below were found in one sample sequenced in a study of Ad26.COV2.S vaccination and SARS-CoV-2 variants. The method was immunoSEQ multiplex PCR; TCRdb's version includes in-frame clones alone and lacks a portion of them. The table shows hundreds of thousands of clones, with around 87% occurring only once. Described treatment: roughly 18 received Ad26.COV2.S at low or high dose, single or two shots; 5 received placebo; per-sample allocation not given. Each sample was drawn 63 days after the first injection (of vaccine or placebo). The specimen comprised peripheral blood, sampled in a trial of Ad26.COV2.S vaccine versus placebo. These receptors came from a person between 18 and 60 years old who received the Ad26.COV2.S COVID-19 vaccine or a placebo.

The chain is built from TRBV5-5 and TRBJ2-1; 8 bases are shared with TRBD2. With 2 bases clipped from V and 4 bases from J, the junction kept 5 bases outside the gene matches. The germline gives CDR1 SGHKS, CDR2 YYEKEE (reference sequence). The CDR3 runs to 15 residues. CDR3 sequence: CASSLGGGFYNEQFF. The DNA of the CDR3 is TGTGCCAGCAGCTTAGGCGGGGGGTTTTACAATGAGCAGTTCTTC.

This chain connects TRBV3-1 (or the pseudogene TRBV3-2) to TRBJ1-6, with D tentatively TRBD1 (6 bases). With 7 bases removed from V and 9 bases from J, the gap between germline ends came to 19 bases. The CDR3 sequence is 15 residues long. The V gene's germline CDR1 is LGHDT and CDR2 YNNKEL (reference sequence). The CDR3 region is CASTSGVGRTSPLHF. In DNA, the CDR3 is TGTGCCAGCACCTCAGGGGTTGGAAGGACTTCACCCCTCCACTTT.

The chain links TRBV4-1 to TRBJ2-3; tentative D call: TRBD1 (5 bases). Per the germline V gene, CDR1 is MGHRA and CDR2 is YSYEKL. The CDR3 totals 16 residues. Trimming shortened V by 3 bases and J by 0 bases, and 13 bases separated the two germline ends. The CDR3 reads CASSHVGQLSTDTQYF. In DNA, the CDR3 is TGCGCCAGCAGCCACGTCGGACAACTAAGCACAGATACGCAGTATTTT.

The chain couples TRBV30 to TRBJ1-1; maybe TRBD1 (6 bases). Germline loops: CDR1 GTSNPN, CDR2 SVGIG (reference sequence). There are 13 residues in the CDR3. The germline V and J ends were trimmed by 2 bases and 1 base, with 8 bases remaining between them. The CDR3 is CAWSPQGNTEAFF. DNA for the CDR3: TGTGCCTGGAGTCCACAGGGGAACACTGAAGCTTTCTTT.

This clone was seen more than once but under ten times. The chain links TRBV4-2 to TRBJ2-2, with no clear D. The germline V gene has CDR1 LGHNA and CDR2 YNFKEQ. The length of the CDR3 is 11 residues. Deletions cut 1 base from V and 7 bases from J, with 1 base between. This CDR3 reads CASSQVGELFF. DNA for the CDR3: TGTGCCAGCAGCCAAGTCGGGGAGCTGTTTTTT.

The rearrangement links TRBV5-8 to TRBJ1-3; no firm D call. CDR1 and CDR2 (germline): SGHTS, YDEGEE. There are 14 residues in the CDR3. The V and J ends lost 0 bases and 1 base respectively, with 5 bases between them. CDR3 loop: CASSLGSSGNTIYF. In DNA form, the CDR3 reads TGTGCCAGCAGCTTGGGTAGTTCTGGAAACACCATATATTTT.

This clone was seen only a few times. CDR3 residues: CASSHYDRVYYGYTF. For the CDR3, the DNA is TGCGCCAGCAGCCACTACGACAGGGTTTACTATGGCTACACCTTC. The chain combines TRBV4-3 with TRBJ1-2; 7 bases map to TRBD1. Unmatched junction bases numbered 7, after V lost 3 bases and J lost 3 bases. CDR1 and CDR2 (germline): LGHNA, YSLEER. This CDR3 has 15 amino acids.

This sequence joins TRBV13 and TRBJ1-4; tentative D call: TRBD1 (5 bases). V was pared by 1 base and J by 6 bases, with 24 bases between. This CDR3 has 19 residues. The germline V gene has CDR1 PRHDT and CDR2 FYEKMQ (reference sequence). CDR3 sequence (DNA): TGTGCCAGCAGCTTAGTGATAGAGGAACAGGAGGGGATTTATGAAAAACTGTTTTTT. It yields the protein CASSLVIEEQEGIYEKLFF.

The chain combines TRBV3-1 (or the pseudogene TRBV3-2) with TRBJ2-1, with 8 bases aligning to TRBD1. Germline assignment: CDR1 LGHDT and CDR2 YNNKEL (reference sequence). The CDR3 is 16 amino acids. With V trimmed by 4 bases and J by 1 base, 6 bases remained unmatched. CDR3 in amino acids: CASSPSTGGSYNEQFF. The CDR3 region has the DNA TGTGCCAGCAGCCCGAGTACAGGGGGGTCCTACAATGAGCAGTTCTTC.

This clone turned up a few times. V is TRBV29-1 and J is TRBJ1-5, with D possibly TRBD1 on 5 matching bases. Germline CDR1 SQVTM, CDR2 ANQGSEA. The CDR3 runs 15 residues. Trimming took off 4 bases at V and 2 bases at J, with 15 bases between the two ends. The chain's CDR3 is CSVVTAGGGNQPQHF. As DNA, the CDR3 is TGCAGCGTTGTGACGGCGGGGGGTGGCAATCAGCCCCAGCATTTT.

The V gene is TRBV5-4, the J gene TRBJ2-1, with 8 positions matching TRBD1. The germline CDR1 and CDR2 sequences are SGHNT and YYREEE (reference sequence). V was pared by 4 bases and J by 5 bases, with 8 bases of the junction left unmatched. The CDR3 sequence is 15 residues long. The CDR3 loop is CASSHAGTGNNEQFF. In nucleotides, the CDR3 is TGTGCCAGCAGCCATGCCGGGACAGGCAACAATGAGCAGTTCTTC. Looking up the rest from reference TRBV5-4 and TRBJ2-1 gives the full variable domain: ETGVTQSPTHLIKTRGQQVTLRCSSQSGHNTVSWYQQALGQGPQFIFQYYREEENGRGNFPPRFSGLQFPNYSSELNVNALELDDSALYLCASSHAGTGNNEQFFGPGTRLTVL.

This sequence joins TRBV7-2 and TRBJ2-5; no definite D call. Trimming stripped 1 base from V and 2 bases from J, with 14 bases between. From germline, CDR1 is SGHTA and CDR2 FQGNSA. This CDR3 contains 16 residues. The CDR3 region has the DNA TGTGCCAGCAGCTTAGTTTTAAGGCTGGGGCAAGAGACCCAGTACTTC. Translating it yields CASSLVLRLGQETQYF.

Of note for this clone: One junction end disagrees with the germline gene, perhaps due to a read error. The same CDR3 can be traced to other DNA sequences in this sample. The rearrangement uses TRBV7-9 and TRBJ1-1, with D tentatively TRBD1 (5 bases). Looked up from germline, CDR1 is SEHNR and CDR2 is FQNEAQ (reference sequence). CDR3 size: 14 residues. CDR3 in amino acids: CASSFRGPPHEAFF. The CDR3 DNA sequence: TGTGCTAGCAGCTTTAGGGGACCTCCCCACGAAGCTTTCTTT.

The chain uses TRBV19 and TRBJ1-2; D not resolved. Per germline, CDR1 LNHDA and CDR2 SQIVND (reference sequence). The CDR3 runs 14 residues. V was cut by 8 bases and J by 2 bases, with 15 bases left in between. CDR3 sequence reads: CASARTTTNYGYTF. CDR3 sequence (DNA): TGTGCCAGTGCTAGGACGACAACAAACTATGGCTACACCTTC.